These 25 T cell receptor beta chains originate from one sample sequenced in a study of response to subunit inactivated influenza vaccine. Using its own MiXCR run on the RT-PCR reads, TCRdb lists one record per CDR3 protein. This sample yields 490,000 or so distinct CDR3 sequences, of which less than 10% are seen a single time; 13% belongs to the top ten. Here the sequenced sample was PBMCs from blood, taken around 25 months after vaccination. These receptors were taken from a man in his fifties or sixties who received an inactivated influenza vaccine.

This clonotype has a handful of counts. The chain couples TRBV20-1 to TRBJ2-5; 7 nucleotides line up with TRBD2. The V and J ends lost 0 bases and 10 bases, in that order; junction bases with no gene match: 8. The germline V gene encodes CDR1 DFQATT and CDR2 SNEGSKA (reference sequence). This CDR3 contains 13 residues. CDR3 region: CSARDHGGEGQYF. The CDR3 region has the DNA TGCAGTGCTAGAGATCACGGAGGGGAGGGCCAGTACTTC.

The sample holds a few counts of this clonotype. In DNA form, the CDR3 reads TGCAGTGCTAGAGATCGTAAATCTCCTTCCATTATCAAACTGCGCAATCAGCCCCAGCATTTT. Translation: CSARDRKSPSIIKLRNQPQHF. The J gene is TRBJ1-5, the V gene TRBV20-1; no clear D gene. The CDR3 consists of 21 residues. V gave up 0 bases and J gave up 2 bases, with 29 bases separating them. Per germline, CDR1 DFQATT and CDR2 SNEGSKA (reference sequence).

This clonotype was detected many times. This chain uses TRBV4-1 with TRBJ2-1, with unresolved D. Deletions cut 0 bases from V and 8 bases from J, with 14 bases between. There are 15 residues in the CDR3. Germline CDR1 is MGHRA and CDR2 is YSYEKL. The CDR3 DNA follows: TGCGCCAGCAGCCAAGAGTTCAACACAGTCGATGAGCAGTTCTTC. It yields the protein CASSQEFNTVDEQFF.

This clonotype has more than one count but fewer than ten. This chain joins TRBV14 and TRBJ2-7, with D maybe TRBD1 (5 bases). CDR3 length: 12 amino acids. Trimming removed 4 bases from V and 6 bases from J, with 10 bases in between. Germline CDR1 is SGHDN and CDR2 is FVKESK. CDR3: CASSLQGIEQYF. CDR3 DNA sequence: TGTGCCAGCAGCCTTCAGGGCATCGAGCAGTACTTC.

This clonotype appeared a few times. The chain couples TRBV28 to TRBJ1-5; D remains ambiguous. Germline V gene data show CDR1 as MDHEN and CDR2 as SYDVKM. The CDR3 totals 13 residues. Between the trimmed V and J ends, which lost 3 bases and 6 bases, there was a span of 9 bases. Here the CDR3 reads CASSFLSRQPQHF. CDR3 nucleotide sequence: TGTGCCAGCAGTTTTCTCTCCCGTCAGCCCCAGCATTTT.

This clonotype was counted only a few times. The chain couples TRBV11-1 to TRBJ2-1, with 13 bases identical to TRBD2. Losses at the gene ends were 6 bases for V and 4 bases for J; bases not matched to a gene: 9. The CDR3 extends over 17 amino acids. Germline assignment: CDR1 SGHAT and CDR2 FQDESV (reference sequence). This CDR3 is CASRPPGLAGLYNEQFF. The CDR3 coding sequence is TGTGCCAGCAGGCCTCCGGGACTAGCGGGACTATACAATGAGCAGTTCTTC.

This clonotype was found a few times. V is TRBV10-3 and J is TRBJ2-5; TRBD1 matches 8 bases. The CDR3 covers 15 residues. Germline CDR1 ENHRY, CDR2 SYGVKD. The V and J ends lost 0 bases and 4 bases, in that order; junction bases with no gene match: 4. The DNA for the CDR3 is TGTGCCATCAGTGAGTCGAGGACAGGGAGAGAGACCCAGTACTTC. It codes for CAISESRTGRETQYF.

Ten or more counts support this clonotype. The chain carries TRBV6-1 and TRBJ2-1; 12 nucleotides match TRBD1. The CDR3 extends over 16 amino acids. V dropped 7 bases and J dropped 1; count of bases not matched to a gene: 5. Germline V gene lookup returns CDR1 MNHNS and CDR2 SASEGT. In nucleotides, the CDR3 is TGTGCCAGCACCCCGGGACAGGGGGCTTCCTACAATGAGCAGTTCTTC. Residues: CASTPGQGASYNEQFF.

This clonotype was counted at least ten times. J is TRBJ2-1 and V is TRBV25-1, with 7 bases matching TRBD1. V trimming: 4 bases; J trimming: 5 bases; junction bases outside the gene matches: 5. This CDR3 comprises 14 residues. Germline CDR1 reads MGHDK; CDR2 reads SYGVNS. The CDR3 region has the DNA TGTGCCAGCAGTGGTGGAGACAGGGACAATGAGCAGTTCTTC. This translates into CASSGGDRDNEQFF.

This clonotype was detected a few times. The chain has TRBV27 and TRBJ1-2; D not certain. Germline V gives CDR1 MNHEY, CDR2 SMNVEV (reference sequence). The V end was cut by 6 bases, the J end by 2 bases, with 13 bases between. The CDR3 runs 14 residues. The CDR3 bases are TGTGCCAGCAGAGGATCGGGGTTAAACTATGGCTACACCTTC. It translates to CASRGSGLNYGYTF.

This clonotype came up many times. The CDR3 loop is CSARSDSNQPQHF. The CDR3 nucleotides are TGCAGTGCTAGAAGTGATAGCAATCAGCCCCAGCATTTT. This chain connects TRBV20-1 to TRBJ1-5; D not certain. This CDR3 comprises 13 residues. CDR1 and CDR2 (germline): DFQATT, SNEGSKA (reference sequence). The germline V and J ends were trimmed by 2 bases and 0 bases, with 5 bases remaining between them.

This clonotype appeared many times. This sequence joins TRBV20-1 and TRBJ1-4; TRBD1 matches 7 bases. This CDR3 is built from 15 residues. Germline V gene sequence: CDR1 DFQATT, CDR2 SNEGSKA (reference sequence). Trimming removed 0 bases from V and 7 bases from J; junction bases left unmatched: 8. DNA of the CDR3: TGCAGTGCTAGAGATCTCTCACAGGGGATTGAAAAACTGTTTTTT. It specifies CSARDLSQGIEKLFF.

On this clonotype: The junction does not match germline at one end; this may be a read error. CDR3 in DNA: TGTGCCAGCAGCTTAGCAGGACAGGGGGCCGCACGTTTCTTC. Its translation is CASSLAGQGAARFF. This chain connects TRBV7-6 to TRBJ2-5; the match to TRBD1 covers 11 bases. Germline V CDR1 and CDR2: SGHVS, FNYEAQ. CDR3 length: 14 residues.

This clonotype was seen more than once but under ten times. The V and J genes are TRBV3-1 and TRBJ2-7, with 12 bases lining up with TRBD2. The V and J ends lost 4 bases and 5 bases, in that order; junction bases with no gene match: 6. CDR1 and CDR2 from the germline V gene are LGHDT and YNNKEL (reference sequence). This CDR3 is 15 amino acids long. The CDR3 nucleotides are TGTGCCAGCAGCCGACCGGGACTAGCGGGCCACGAGCAGTACTTC. Translated, it gives CASSRPGLAGHEQYF.

This chain uses TRBV6-1 with TRBJ2-1; 8 bases match TRBD1. The CDR3 consists of 17 residues. V lost 6 bases, J lost 4 bases, and 14 bases stayed unmatched. Germline V gives CDR1 MNHNS, CDR2 SASEGT. Here the CDR3 reads CASREHGGQGKYNEQFF. Here the CDR3 DNA reads TGTGCCAGCAGAGAACACGGAGGACAGGGAAAATACAATGAGCAGTTCTTC.

This clonotype was detected ten times or more. CDR3 sequence: CASSPAGAAGELFF. CDR3 sequence (DNA): TGTGCCAGCAGCCCCGCCGGGGCTGCCGGGGAGCTGTTTTTT. This chain connects TRBV5-6 to TRBJ2-2; the D call may be TRBD1 or TRBD2 (5 bases each). The CDR3 loop spans 14 amino acids. V dropped 4 bases and J dropped 6 bases, with 13 bases sitting between them. Germline V CDR1 and CDR2: SGHDT, YYEEEE.

This rearrangement joins TRBV2 to TRBJ2-7, with D possibly being TRBD1 (5 bases). Germline V gene lookup returns CDR1 SNHLY and CDR2 FYNNEI. The CDR3 spans 15 residues. V lost 6 bases and J 2 bases, leaving 17 bases between the germline ends. CDR3: CASRSGHRTTYEQYF. CDR3 DNA sequence: TGTGCCAGCAGAAGTGGACACCGTACGACCTACGAGCAGTACTTC.

This clonotype has more than one count but fewer than ten. The V call is TRBV10-3, the J call TRBJ2-1; D is perhaps TRBD2 (7 bases). V was cut by 8 bases and J by 10 bases, with 21 bases left in between. CDR3 length: 14 amino acids. Germline V gives CDR1 ENHRY, CDR2 SYGVKD. The CDR3 protein is CAIGPRGGLKEQFF. The CDR3 DNA sequence: TGTGCCATCGGACCGAGGGGGGGTTTAAAAGAGCAGTTCTTC.

This clonotype was counted only a few times. This chain joins TRBV7-9 and TRBJ2-7; 8 positions match TRBD2. The V and J ends lost 5 bases and 5 bases, in that order; junction bases with no gene match: 11. The CDR3 loop spans 15 amino acids. Germline CDR1 is SEHNR and CDR2 is FQNEAQ (reference sequence). The CDR3 loop reads CASSTSGGRTNEQYF. CDR3 DNA: TGTGCCAGCAGCACCAGTGGCGGGAGGACCAACGAGCAGTACTTC. The whole variable domain, filled in from reference TRBV7-9 and TRBJ2-7, reads DTGVSQNPRHKITKRGQNVTFRCDPISEHNRLYWYRQTLGQGPEFLTYFQNEAQLEKSRLLSDRFSAERPKGSFSTLEIQRTEQGDSAMYLCASSTSGGRTNEQYFGPGTRLTVT.

The V call is TRBV6-6, the J call TRBJ2-2; the D gene is possibly TRBD1 (5 bases). V was shortened by 0 bases and J by 6 bases, with 5 bases between the two germline ends. The CDR3 consists of 13 residues. From germline, CDR1 is MNHNY and CDR2 SVGAGI (reference sequence). The CDR3 loop is CASSYSTAGELFF. The CDR3 nucleotides read TGTGCCAGCAGTTACTCGACAGCCGGGGAGCTGTTTTTT.

The rearrangement uses TRBV5-1 and TRBJ1-1; 7 bases are shared with TRBD1. The CDR3 is made up of 11 amino acids. CDR1 SGHRS and CDR2 YFSETQ come from the germline V gene. With V trimmed by 4 bases and J by 8 bases, 2 bases remained unmatched. The CDR3 nucleotides read TGCGCCAGCAGCGCACAGGGGGAAGCTTTCTTT. It translates to CASSAQGEAFF.

The chain recombines TRBV5-1 with TRBJ1-2; D possibly corresponds to TRBD1 (5 bases). The germline V gene encodes CDR1 SGHRS and CDR2 YFSETQ. Trimming removed 0 bases from V and 8 bases from J, with 14 bases in between. The CDR3 is 14 residues long. This chain's CDR3 is CASSLEPGVGGYTF. The CDR3 DNA sequence: TGCGCCAGCAGCTTGGAGCCGGGGGTAGGAGGCTACACCTTC.

This clonotype came up many times. V and J are TRBV20-1 and TRBJ2-3; D uncertain. The CDR3 length is 13 residues. The V and J ends lost 2 bases and 2 bases respectively, with 8 bases between them. From germline, CDR1 is DFQATT and CDR2 SNEGSKA (reference sequence). The CDR3 sequence: CSARRGNTDTQYF. Here the CDR3 DNA reads TGCAGTGCTAGACGCGGAAACACAGATACGCAGTATTTT.

This chain connects TRBV18 to TRBJ2-4, with TRBD1 identical over 8 bases. Unmatched junction bases numbered 4, after V lost 8 bases and J lost 1 base. The CDR3 totals 14 residues. Germline loops: CDR1 KGHSH, CDR2 LQKENI. The CDR3 spells CASKRTGAKNIQYF. CDR3 sequence (DNA): TGTGCCAGCAAGAGGACAGGGGCCAAAAACATTCAGTACTTC.

This chain uses TRBV7-9 with TRBJ2-7; D gene uncertain. The CDR3 is made up of 14 amino acids. Between the trimmed V and J ends, which lost 2 bases and 6 bases, there was a span of 14 bases. Germline lookup yields CDR1 SEHNR and CDR2 FQNEAQ (reference sequence). The CDR3 sequence is CASSLTALSGEQYF. The CDR3 DNA reads TGTGCCAGCAGCTTAACAGCCCTTAGTGGCGAGCAGTACTTC. Combining the CDR3 with reference TRBV7-9 and TRBJ2-7 gives the whole variable domain DTGVSQNPRHKITKRGQNVTFRCDPISEHNRLYWYRQTLGQGPEFLTYFQNEAQLEKSRLLSDRFSAERPKGSFSTLEIQRTEQGDSAMYLCASSLTALSGEQYFGPGTRLTVT.